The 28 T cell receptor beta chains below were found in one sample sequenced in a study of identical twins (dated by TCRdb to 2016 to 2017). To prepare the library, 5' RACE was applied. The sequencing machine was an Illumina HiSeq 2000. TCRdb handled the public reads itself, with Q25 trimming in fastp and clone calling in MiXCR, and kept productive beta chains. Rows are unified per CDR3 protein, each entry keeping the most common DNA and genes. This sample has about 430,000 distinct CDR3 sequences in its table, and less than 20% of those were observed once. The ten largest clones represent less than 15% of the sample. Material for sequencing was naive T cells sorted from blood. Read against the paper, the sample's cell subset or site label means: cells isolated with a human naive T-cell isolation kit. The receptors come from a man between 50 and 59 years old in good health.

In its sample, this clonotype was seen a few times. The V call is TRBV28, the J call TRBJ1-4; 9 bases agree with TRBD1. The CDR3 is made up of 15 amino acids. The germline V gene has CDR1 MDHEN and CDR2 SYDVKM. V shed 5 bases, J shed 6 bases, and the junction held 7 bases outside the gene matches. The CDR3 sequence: CASSQTGQGDEKLFF. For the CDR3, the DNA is TGTGCCAGCAGTCAAACGGGACAGGGCGATGAAAAACTGTTTTTT.

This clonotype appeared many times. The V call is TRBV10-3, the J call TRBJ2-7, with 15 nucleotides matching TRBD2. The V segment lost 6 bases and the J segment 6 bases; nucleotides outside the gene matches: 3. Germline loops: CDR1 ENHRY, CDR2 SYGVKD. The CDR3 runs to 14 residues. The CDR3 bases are TGTGCCATCAGGGGACTAGCGGGGGGCGGCGAGCAGTACTTC. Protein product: CAIRGLAGGGEQYF.

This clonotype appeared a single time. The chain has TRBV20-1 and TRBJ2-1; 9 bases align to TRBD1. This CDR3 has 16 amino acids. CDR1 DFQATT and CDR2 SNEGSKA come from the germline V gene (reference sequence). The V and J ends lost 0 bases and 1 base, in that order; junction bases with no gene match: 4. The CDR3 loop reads CSARDPGTGSYNEQFF. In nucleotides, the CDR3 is TGCAGTGCTAGAGATCCCGGGACAGGGTCCTACAATGAGCAGTTCTTC.

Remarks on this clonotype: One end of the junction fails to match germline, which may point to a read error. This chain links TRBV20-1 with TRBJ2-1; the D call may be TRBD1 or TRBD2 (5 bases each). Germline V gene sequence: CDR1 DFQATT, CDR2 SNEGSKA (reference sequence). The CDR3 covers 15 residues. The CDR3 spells CSARVGVSSYNERFF. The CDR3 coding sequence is TGCAGTGCTAGGGTGGGGGTGAGCTCCTACAATGAGCGGTTCTTC.

The CDR3 region is CATSIRDSVTDTQYF. Written as DNA, the CDR3 is TGTGCCACCAGCATCCGGGACAGCGTCACAGATACGCAGTATTTT. The chain combines TRBV15 with TRBJ2-3, with 7 positions matching TRBD1. This CDR3 is 15 amino acids long. V dropped 4 bases and J dropped 2; count of bases not matched to a gene: 6. Germline lookup yields CDR1 LNHNV and CDR2 YYDKDF (reference sequence).

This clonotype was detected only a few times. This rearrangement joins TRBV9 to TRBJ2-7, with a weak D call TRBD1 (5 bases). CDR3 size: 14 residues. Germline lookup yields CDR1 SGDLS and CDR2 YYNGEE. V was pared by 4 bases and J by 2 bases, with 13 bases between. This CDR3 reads CASSKRLGPYEQYF. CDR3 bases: TGTGCCAGCAGCAAACGACTGGGGCCCTACGAGCAGTACTTC.

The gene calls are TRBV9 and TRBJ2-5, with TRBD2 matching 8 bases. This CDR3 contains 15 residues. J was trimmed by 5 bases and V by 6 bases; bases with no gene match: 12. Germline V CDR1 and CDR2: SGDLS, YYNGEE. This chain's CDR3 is CASTLAARGGETQYF. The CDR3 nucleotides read TGTGCCAGCACACTAGCGGCGAGGGGCGGTGAGACCCAGTACTTC.

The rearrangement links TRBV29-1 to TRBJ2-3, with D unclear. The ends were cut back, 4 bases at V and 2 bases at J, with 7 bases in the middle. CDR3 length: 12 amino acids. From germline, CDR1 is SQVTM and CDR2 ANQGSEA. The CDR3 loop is CSVVRTTDTQYF. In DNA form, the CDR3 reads TGCAGCGTTGTACGCACCACAGATACGCAGTATTTT.

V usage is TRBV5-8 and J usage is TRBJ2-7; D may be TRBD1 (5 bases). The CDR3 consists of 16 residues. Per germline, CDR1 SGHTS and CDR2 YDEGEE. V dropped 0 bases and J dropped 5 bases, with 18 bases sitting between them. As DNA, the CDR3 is TGTGCCAGCAGCTTGGAGGGGTTGGGCAGGGCCCACGAGCAGTACTTC. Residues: CASSLEGLGRAHEQYF.

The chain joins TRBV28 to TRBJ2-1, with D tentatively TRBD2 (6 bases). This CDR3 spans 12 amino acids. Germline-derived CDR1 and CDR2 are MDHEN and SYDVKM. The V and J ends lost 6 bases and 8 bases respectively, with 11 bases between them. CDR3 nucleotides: TGTGCCAGCAGACGCAGGGAGGATGAGCAGTTCTTC. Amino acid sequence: CASRRREDEQFF. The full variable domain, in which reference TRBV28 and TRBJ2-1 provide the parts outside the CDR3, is DVKVTQSSRYLVKRTGEKVFLECVQDMDHENMFWYRQDPGLGLRLIYFSYDVKMKEKGDIPEGYSVSREKKERFSLILESASTNQTSMYLCASRRREDEQFFGPGTRLTVL.

The DNA of the CDR3 is TGTGCCAGCAGAACCGGGACTAGCGGGTGGCGGACCGGGGAGCTGTTTTTT. It yields the protein CASRTGTSGWRTGELFF. V is TRBV6-2 or TRBV6-3 and J is TRBJ2-2, with TRBD2 matching over 12 bases. V lost 6 bases to trimming and J lost 5 bases; unmatched junction nucleotides: 10. The CDR3 consists of 17 residues. The germline V gene has CDR1 MNHEY and CDR2 SVGEGT.

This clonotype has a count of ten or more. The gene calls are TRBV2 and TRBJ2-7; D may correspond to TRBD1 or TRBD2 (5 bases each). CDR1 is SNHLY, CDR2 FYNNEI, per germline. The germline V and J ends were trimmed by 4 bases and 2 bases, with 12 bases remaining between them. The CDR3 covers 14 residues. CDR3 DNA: TGTGCCAGCAGTGGCGAGGGGCTACCCTACGAGCAGTACTTC. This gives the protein CASSGEGLPYEQYF.

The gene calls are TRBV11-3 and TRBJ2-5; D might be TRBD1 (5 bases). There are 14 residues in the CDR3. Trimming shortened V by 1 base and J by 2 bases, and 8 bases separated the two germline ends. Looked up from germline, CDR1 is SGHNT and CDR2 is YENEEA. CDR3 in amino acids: CASSLGTYQETQYF. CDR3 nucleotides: TGTGCCAGCAGCTTAGGGACATATCAAGAGACCCAGTACTTC.

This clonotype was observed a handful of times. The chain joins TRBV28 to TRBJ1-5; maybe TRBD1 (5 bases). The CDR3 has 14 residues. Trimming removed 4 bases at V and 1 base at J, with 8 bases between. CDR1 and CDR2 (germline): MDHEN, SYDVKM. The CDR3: CASSSGSSNQPQHF. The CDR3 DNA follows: TGTGCCAGCAGTTCAGGGTCCAGCAATCAGCCCCAGCATTTT.

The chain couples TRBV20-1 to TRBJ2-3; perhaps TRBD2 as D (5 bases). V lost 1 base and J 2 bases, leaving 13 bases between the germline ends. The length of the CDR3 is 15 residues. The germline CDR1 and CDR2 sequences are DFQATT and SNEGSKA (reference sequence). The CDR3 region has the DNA TGCAGTGCTAGAGCGGCGGGCAGACCCACAGATACGCAGTATTTT. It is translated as CSARAAGRPTDTQYF.

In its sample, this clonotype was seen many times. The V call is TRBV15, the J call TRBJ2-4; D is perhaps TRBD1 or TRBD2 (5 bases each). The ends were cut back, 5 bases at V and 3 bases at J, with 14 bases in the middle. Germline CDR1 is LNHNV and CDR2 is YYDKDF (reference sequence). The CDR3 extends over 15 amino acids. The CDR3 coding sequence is TGTGCCACCAGCTTACCCCGGGACGTCAAAAACATTCAGTACTTC. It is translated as CATSLPRDVKNIQYF.

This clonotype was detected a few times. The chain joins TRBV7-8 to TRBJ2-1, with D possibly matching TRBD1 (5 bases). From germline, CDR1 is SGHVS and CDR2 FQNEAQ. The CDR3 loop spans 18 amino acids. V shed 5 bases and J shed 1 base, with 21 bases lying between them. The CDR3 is CASSRTTNRDRSYNEQFF. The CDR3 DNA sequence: TGTGCCAGCAGCCGGACAACCAACCGTGACAGATCCTACAATGAGCAGTTCTTC.

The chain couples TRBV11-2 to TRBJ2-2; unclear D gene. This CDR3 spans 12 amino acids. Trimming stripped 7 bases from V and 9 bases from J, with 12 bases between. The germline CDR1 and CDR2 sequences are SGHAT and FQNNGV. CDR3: CASNSRTWELFF. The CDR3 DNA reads TGTGCCAGCAACTCTCGGACCTGGGAGCTGTTTTTT.

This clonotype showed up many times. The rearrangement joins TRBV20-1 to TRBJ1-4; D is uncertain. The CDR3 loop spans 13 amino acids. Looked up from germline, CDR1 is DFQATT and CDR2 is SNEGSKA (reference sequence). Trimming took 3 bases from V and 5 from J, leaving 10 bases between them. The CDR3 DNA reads TGCAGTGCTAGTCTTCGCGAAAATGAAAAACTGTTTTTT. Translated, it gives CSASLRENEKLFF.

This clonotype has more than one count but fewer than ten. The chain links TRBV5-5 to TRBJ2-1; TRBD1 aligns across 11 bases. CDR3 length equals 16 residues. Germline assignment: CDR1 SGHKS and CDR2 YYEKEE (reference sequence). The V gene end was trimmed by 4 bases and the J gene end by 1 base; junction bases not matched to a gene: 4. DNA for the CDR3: TGTGCCAGCAGCCCGGGGACAGGGGGTTCCTACAATGAGCAGTTCTTC. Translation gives CASSPGTGGSYNEQFF.

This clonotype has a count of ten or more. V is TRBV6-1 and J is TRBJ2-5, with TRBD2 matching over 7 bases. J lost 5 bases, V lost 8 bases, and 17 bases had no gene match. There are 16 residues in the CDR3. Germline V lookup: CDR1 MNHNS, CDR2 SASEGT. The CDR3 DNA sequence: TGTGCCAGCTCCCGCCCCGCGGGGGAGGGCCCGGAGACCCAGTACTTC. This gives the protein CASSRPAGEGPETQYF.

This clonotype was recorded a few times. The CDR3 DNA follows: TGCAGTGCTAGAGATATCACAGGGGACAACACCGGGGAGCTGTTTTTT. Translating it yields CSARDITGDNTGELFF. J is TRBJ2-2 and V is TRBV20-1; 7 bases match TRBD1. From germline, CDR1 is DFQATT and CDR2 SNEGSKA (reference sequence). V lost 0 bases to trimming and J lost 2 bases; unmatched junction nucleotides: 6. The CDR3 is 16 amino acids.

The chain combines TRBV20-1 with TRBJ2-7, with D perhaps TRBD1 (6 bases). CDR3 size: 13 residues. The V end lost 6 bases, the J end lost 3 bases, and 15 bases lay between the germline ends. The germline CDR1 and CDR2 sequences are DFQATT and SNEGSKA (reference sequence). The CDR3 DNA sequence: TGCAGTGCGCCCAGGGGTTCTCTCTACGAGCAGTACTTC. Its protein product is CSAPRGSLYEQYF.

The CDR3 sequence is CATSREGGTSGRNEQFF. The CDR3 coding sequence is TGTGCCACCAGCAGAGAAGGGGGGACTAGCGGTAGAAATGAGCAGTTCTTC. The chain employs TRBV15 and TRBJ2-1; TRBD2 matches at 11 bases. Germline CDR1 LNHNV, CDR2 YYDKDF (reference sequence). The CDR3 sequence is 17 residues long. V shed 0 bases and J 7 bases; nucleotides not matched to a gene: 8.

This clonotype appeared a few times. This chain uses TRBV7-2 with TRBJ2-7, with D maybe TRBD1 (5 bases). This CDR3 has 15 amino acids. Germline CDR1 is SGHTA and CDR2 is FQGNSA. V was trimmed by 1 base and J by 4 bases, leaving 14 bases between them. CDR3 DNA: TGTGCCAGCAGCTTAGGGGGCAGCCTTGGGTACGAGCAGTACTTC. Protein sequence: CASSLGGSLGYEQYF.

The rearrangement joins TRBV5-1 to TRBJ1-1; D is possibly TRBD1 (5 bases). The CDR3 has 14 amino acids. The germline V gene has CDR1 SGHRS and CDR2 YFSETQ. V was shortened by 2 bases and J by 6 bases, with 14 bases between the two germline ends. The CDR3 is CASSFSYRTAEAFF. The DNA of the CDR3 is TGCGCCAGCAGCTTTTCGTACAGGACGGCTGAAGCTTTCTTT.

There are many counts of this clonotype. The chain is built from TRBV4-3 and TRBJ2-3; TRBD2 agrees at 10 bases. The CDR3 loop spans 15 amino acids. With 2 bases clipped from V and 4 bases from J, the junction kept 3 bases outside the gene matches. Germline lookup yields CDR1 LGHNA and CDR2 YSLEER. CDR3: CASSQLAGDADTQYF. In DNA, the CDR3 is TGCGCCAGCAGCCAACTAGCGGGGGACGCAGATACGCAGTATTTT.

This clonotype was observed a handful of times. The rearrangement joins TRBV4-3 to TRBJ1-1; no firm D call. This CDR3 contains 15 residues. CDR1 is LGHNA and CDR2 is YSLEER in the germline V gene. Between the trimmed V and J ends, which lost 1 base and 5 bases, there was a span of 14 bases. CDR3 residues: CASSQVVSRRTEAFF. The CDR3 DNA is TGCGCCAGCAGCCAAGTTGTCTCTCGGAGGACTGAAGCTTTCTTT.